This TCR beta chain was retrieved from a study of blood T cell repertoires in COVID-19. About the study: Both acute and convalescent COVID-19 samples were obtained from the United States, Italy and Spain. T cells, B-cell-depleted T cells, or PBMCs provided the cDNA or gDNA that served as material.

V lost 4 bases, J lost 2 bases, and 6 bases lay in between. This CDR3 is built from 12 residues. Germline V gives CDR1 SGHRS, CDR2 YFSETQ. Authors' data handling: Reference gene primers were amplified, and this amplification served to estimate nucleated cell counts. Only in-frame clones appear in the TCRdb table, and some are missing; sequencing was by immunoSEQ multiplex PCR. That table is the source of V, J and clone size, and D and trimming were worked out from the DNA. Among some 100,000 clones listed, roughly 82% were seen once. The source of this sequence is a man aged 45 to 65 with active or convalescent COVID-19. V gene TRBV5-1 combines with J gene TRBJ2-5; D is unclear. Sequencing was done on a sample of peripheral blood. The CDR3 spells CASSVTQETQYF. DNA of the CDR3: TGCGCCAGCAGCGTAACACAAGAGACCCAGTACTTC.